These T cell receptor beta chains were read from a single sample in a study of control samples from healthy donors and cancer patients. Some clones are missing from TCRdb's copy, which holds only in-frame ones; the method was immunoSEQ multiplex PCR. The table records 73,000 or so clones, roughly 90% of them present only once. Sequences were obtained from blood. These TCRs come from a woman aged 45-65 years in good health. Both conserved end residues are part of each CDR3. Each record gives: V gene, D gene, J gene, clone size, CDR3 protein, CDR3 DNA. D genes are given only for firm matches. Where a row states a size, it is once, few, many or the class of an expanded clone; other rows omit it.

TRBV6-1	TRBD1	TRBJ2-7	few	CASSETDRVYEQYF	TGTGCCAGCAGTGAAACGGACAGGGTCTACGAGCAGTACTTC
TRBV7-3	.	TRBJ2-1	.	CASSLGPFNEQFF	TGTGCCAGCAGCTTGGGACCTTTCAATGAGCAGTTCTTC
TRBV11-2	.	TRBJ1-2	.	CASSLDVRVWGYTF	TGTGCCAGCAGCTTAGATGTTCGGGTTTGGGGCTACACCTTC
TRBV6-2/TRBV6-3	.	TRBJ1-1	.	CASSSQGAWVEAFF	TGTGCCAGCAGTTCTCAGGGAGCATGGGTTGAAGCTTTCTTT
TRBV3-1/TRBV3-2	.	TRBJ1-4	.	CASSQVMRTGQGEKLFF	TGTGCCAGCAGCCAAGTGATGCGCACAGGGCAGGGGGAAAAACTGTTTTTT
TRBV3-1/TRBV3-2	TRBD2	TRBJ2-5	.	CASSRNSLAGGPFEETQYF	TGTGCCAGCAGCCGAAATAGTCTAGCGGGAGGGCCTTTTGAGGAGACCCAGTACTTC
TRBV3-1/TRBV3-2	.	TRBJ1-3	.	CASSRRSSSGNTIYF	TGTGCCAGCAGCCGACGTTCCAGTTCTGGAAACACCATATATTTT
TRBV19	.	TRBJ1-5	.	CASSIEVALRGAQHF	TGTGCCAGTAGTATTGAGGTGGCCCTCCGGGGGGCCCAGCATTTT
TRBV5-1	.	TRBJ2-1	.	CASQDRGRGLNNEQFF	TGCGCCAGCCAAGATAGGGGAAGGGGGTTAAACAATGAGCAGTTCTTC
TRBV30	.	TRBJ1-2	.	CAWAGSFSRGYTF	TGTGCCTGGGCGGGCAGCTTTTCTCGTGGCTACACCTTC
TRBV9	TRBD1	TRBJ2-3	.	CASSVLPGTGGTDTQYF	TGTGCCAGCAGCGTTCTACCCGGGACAGGGGGTACAGATACGCAGTATTTT
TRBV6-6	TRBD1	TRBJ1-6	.	CASSKSPGQGTSPLHF	TGTGCCAGCAGTAAATCACCGGGACAGGGAACTTCACCCCTCCACTTT
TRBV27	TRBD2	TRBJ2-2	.	CASSSLGLAGGPITGELFF	TGTGCCAGCAGTTCCCTGGGACTAGCGGGAGGGCCAATCACCGGGGAGCTGTTTTTT
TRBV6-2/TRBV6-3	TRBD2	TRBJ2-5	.	CASSYRTSGSGETQYF	TGTGCCAGCAGTTATCGGACTAGCGGGAGTGGAGAGACCCAGTACTTC
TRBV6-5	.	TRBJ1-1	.	CASRTGPPSEAFF	TGTGCCAGCAGGACGGGCCCGCCATCTGAAGCTTTCTTT
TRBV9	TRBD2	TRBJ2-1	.	CASSVEAGGRLYEQFF	TGTGCCAGCAGCGTAGAAGCGGGAGGGCGATTGTATGAGCAGTTCTTC
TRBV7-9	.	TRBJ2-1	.	CASSEVLGQSNEQFF	TGTGCCAGCAGCGAAGTCCTCGGACAGTCCAATGAGCAGTTCTTC
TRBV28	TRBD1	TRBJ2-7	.	CASSLRTGTPYEQYF	TGTGCCAGCAGTTTACGGACAGGGACCCCCTACGAGCAGTACTTC
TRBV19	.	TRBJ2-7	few	CASSGIAAYEQYF	TGTGCCAGTAGCGGTATAGCTGCCTACGAGCAGTACTTC
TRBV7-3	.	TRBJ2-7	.	CASSLTGSHEQYF	TGTGCCAGCAGCTTAACCGGGAGCCACGAGCAGTACTTC
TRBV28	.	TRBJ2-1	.	CASRTLRGAYNEQFF	TGTGCCAGCAGAACCCTGAGGGGTGCCTACAATGAGCAGTTCTTC
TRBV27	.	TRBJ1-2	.	CASSSRGGHSYGYTF	TGTGCCAGCAGTTCCCGGGGGGGGCACTCCTATGGCTACACCTTC
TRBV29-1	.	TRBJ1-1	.	CSVGPRGVNTEAFF	TGCAGCGTTGGCCCCCGAGGCGTGAACACTGAAGCTTTCTTT
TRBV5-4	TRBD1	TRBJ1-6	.	CASSSTGNNSPLHF	TGTGCCAGCAGCTCGACAGGGAATAATTCACCCCTCCACTTT
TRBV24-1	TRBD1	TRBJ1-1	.	CATTGGRENTEAFF	TGTGCCACGACAGGGGGCCGGGAGAACACTGAAGCTTTCTTT
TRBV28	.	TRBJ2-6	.	CASSFSLLGAKVGANVLTF	TGTGCCAGCAGTTTTTCACTCTTGGGGGCCAAAGTAGGGGCCAACGTCCTGACTTTC
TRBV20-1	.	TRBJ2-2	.	CSASRDTGELFF	TGCAGTGCTAGTAGGGACACCGGGGAGCTGTTTTTT